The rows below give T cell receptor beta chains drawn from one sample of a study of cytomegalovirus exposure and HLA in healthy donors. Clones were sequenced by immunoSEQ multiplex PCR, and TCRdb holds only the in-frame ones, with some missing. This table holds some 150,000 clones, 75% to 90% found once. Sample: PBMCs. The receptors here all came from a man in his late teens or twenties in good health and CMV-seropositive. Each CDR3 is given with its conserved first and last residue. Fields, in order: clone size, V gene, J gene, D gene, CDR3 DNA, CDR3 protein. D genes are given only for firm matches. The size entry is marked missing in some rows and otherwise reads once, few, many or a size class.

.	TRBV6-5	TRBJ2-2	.	TGTGCCAGCAGCCTAGTAGTAACTACCGGGGAGCTGTTTTTT	CASSLVVTTGELFF
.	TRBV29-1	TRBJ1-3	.	TGCAGCGTCGACCAGCGACGGGATGGAAACACCATATATTTT	CSVDQRRDGNTIYF
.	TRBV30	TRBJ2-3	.	TGTGCCTGGAGAGCGAATACGCAGTATTTT	CAWRANTQYF
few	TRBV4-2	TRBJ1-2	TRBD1	TGTGCCAGCAGCCCAACGACAGGGGGGGATGGCTACACCTTC	CASSPTTGGDGYTF
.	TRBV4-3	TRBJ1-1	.	TGCGCCAGCAGCCAAGATAGGGGAGGGAACACTGAAGCTTTCTTT	CASSQDRGGNTEAFF
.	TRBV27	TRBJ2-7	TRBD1	TGTGCCAGCAGTAGTAAAGGGGGCTTCTACGAGCAGTACTTC	CASSSKGGFYEQYF
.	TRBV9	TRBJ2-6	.	TGTGCCAGCAGCGTAGTCCCCATTCGGGGTTCCGGGGCCAACGTCCTGACTTTC	CASSVVPIRGSGANVLTF
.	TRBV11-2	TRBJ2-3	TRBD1	TGTGCCAGCAGCCGGCCGGCAGGGGGCCTTGAGGAAGATACGCAGTATTTT	CASSRPAGGLEEDTQYF
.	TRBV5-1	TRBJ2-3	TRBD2	TGCGCCAGCAGCTTGGGACGGACTAGCGGCATCACAGATACGCAGTATTTT	CASSLGRTSGITDTQYF
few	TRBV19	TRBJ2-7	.	TGTGCCAGTAGTCGGGAATACGAGCAGTACTTC	CASSREYEQYF
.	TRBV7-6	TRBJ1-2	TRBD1	TGTGCCAGCAGCTCGGCTGGCCTCGGTAGACAGGGGGAACGTGATGGCTACACCTTC	CASSSAGLGRQGERDGYTF
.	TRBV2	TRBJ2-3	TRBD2	TGTGCCAGCAGTCCCGCGCTTAGCGGGAGGGCCGTCACAGATACGCAGTATTTT	CASSPALSGRAVTDTQYF
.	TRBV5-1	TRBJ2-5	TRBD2	TGCGCCAGCAGCCCCTCTAGCGGGGGGGCGCCAGAGACCCAGTACTTC	CASSPSSGGAPETQYF
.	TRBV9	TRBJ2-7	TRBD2	TGTGCCAGCAGCGCGAGGACTAGCGGAGGAACGGGAGAGCAGTACTTC	CASSARTSGGTGEQYF
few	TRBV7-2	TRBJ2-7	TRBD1	TGTGCCAGCAGCTCGCCCCGGACAGGGGCCTACGAGCAGTACTTC	CASSSPRTGAYEQYF
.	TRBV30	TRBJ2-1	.	TGTGCCTGGAGTGTAGGGGGAGGGCCCTACAATGAGCAGTTCTTC	CAWSVGGGPYNEQFF
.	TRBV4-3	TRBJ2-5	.	TGCGCCAGCAGCCTGGGGCTCAAAGAGACCCAGTACTTC	CASSLGLKETQYF
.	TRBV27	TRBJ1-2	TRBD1	TGTGCCAGCAGTACCCGACAGGGGAGGTATGGCTACACCTTC	CASSTRQGRYGYTF
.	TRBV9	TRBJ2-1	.	TGTGCCAGCAGCGCTTACTATGAGCAGTTCTTC	CASSAYYEQFF
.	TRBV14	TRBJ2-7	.	TGTGCCAGCAGCCAAGATCCGCAACCGGGCTACGAGCAGTACTTC	CASSQDPQPGYEQYF
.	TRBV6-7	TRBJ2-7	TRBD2	TGTGCCAGCAGTTACCCGGCCGGAGCGGGAGGGCCCCACGAGCAGTACTTC	CASSYPAGAGGPHEQYF
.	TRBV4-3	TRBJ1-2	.	TGCGCCAGCAGCCAGCCGGGATCCAACTATGGCTACACCTTC	CASSQPGSNYGYTF
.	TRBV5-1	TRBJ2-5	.	TGCGCCAGCAGCTTATCCGAGCAAGAGACCCAGTACTTC	CASSLSEQETQYF
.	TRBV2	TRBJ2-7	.	TGTGCCAGCAAGAGCCGCCACTACGAGCAGTACTTC	CASKSRHYEQYF
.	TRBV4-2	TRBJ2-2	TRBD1	TGTGCCAGCAGCCATGGGGACAGGGCGGGTGGGGAGCTGTTTTTT	CASSHGDRAGGELFF
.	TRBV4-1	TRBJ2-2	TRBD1	TGCGCCAGCAGCCAATTGGGACAGGGAAACGGGGAGCTGTTTTTT	CASSQLGQGNGELFF
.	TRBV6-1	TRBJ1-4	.	TGTGCCAGCAGTGAAGAGAAGGCGAGGATGGATGAAAAACTGTTTTTT	CASSEEKARMDEKLFF
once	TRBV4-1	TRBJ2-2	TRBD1	TGCGCCAGCAGCTTACAGACAGGGGGCTCCGGGGAGCTGTTTTTT	CASSLQTGGSGELFF
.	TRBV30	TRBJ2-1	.	TGTGCCTGGAAAAGCGGGTACTACCATTTCGAGCAGTTCTTC	CAWKSGYYHFEQFF
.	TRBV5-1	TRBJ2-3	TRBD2	TGCGCCAGCAGCTTTCTAGCGGGAGGGATAACAGATACGCAGTATTTT	CASSFLAGGITDTQYF
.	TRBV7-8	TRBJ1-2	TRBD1	TGTGCCAGCAGCTTAGACAGGGGGCATATCGGAGGCTACACCTTC	CASSLDRGHIGGYTF
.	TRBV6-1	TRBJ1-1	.	TGTGCCAGCACCCTTCACATGAACACTGAAGCTTTCTTT	CASTLHMNTEAFF
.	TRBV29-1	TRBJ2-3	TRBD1	TGCAGCGGGGCCGACAGGGCGGTATGGACAGATACGCAGTATTTT	CSGADRAVWTDTQYF
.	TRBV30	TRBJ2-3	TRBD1	TGTGCCTGGACAGGGGGAAACACAGATACGCAGTATTTT	CAWTGGNTDTQYF
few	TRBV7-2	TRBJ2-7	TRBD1	TGTGCCAGCAGCTTGGCTCTCCGACAGGGGGTTATTGGCGACGAGCAGTACTTC	CASSLALRQGVIGDEQYF
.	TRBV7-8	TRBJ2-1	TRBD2	TGTGCCAGCAGCTTAGGACTAGCGGTGCGGAATGAGCAGTTCTTC	CASSLGLAVRNEQFF
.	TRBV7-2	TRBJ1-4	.	TGTGCCAGCAGCTACCCCTTCGGGGGATCAACTAATGAAAAACTGTTTTTT	CASSYPFGGSTNEKLFF
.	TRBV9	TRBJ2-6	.	TGTGCCAGCAGAGGGGGAGGGAGCTCTGGGGCCAACGTCCTGACTTTC	CASRGGGSSGANVLTF
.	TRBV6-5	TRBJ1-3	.	TGTGCCAGCAGTTTCGACAGGTCTGGAAACACCATATATTTT	CASSFDRSGNTIYF
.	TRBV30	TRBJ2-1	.	TGTGCCTGGAGCGCCTACAATGAGCAGTTCTTC	CAWSAYNEQFF
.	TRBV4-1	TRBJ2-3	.	TGCGCCAGCAGCCGACCGACTAGCACAGATACGCAGTATTTT	CASSRPTSTDTQYF
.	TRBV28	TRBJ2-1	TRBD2	TGTGCCAGCAGTCTGACTAGCGGAGACAGCTCCTACAATGAGCAGTTCTTC	CASSLTSGDSSYNEQFF